This T cell receptor (beta chain) appears in the sequencing data of a study of blood T cell repertoires in COVID-19. Original analysis: Amplification with reference gene primers provided the estimates of nucleated cell counts. Method: immunoSEQ multiplex PCR; TCRdb's copy keeps in-frame clones and lacks some. From that table come the V and J calls and clone size; the DNA was used to work out D and trimming. This sample has fewer than 150,000 clones, with more than 75% found just once. The V end lost 2 bases, the J end lost 4 bases, and 12 bases lay between the germline ends. Germline CDR1 and CDR2: SGHDT and YYEEEE. CDR3 length equals 14 residues.

The chain carries TRBV5-6 and TRBJ1-2, with D possibly matching TRBD1 (5 bases). The sequence was collected from a man aged 55 to 70 who had recovered from COVID-19. The sample comprised peripheral blood. CDR3 DNA: TGTGCCAGCAGCTTCGTATCAGGGTCCTATGGCTACACCTTC. Translating gives CASSFVSGSYGYTF. Variable domain in full (rest from reference TRBV5-6 and TRBJ1-2): DAGVTQSPTHLIKTRGQQVTLRCSPKSGHDTVSWYQQALGQGPQFIFQYYEEEERQRGNFPDRFSGHQFPNYSSELNVNALLLGDSALYLCASSFVSGSYGYTFGSGTRLTVV.